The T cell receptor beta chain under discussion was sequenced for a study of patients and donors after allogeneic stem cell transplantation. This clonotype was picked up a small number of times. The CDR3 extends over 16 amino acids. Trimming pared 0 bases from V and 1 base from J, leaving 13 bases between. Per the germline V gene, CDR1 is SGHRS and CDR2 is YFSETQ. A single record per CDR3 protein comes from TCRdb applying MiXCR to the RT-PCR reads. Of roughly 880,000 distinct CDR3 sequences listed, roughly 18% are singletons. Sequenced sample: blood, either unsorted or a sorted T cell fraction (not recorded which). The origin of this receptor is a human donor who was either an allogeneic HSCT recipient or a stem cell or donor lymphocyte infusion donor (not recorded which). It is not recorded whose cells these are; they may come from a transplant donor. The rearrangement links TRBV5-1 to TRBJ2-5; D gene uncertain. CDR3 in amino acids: CASSLGWRTPQETQYF. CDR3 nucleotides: TGCGCCAGCAGCTTGGGTTGGAGAACCCCCCAAGAGACCCAGTACTTC.